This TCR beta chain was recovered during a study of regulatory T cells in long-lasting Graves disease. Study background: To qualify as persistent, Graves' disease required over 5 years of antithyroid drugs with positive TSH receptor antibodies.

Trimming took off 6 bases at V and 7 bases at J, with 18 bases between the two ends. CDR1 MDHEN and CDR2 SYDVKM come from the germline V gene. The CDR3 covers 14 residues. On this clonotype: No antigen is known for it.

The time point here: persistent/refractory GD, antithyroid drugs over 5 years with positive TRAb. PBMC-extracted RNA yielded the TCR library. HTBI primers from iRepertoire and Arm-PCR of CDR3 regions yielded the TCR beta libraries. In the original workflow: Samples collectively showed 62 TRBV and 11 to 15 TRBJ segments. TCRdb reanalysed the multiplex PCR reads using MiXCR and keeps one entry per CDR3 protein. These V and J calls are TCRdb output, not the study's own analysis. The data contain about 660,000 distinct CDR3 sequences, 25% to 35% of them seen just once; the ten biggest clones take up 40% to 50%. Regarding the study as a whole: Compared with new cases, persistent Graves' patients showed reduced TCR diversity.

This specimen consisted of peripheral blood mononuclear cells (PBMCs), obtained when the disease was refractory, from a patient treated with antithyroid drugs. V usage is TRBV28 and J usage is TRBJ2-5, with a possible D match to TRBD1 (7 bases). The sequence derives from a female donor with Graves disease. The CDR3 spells CASSRGAGDGTQYF. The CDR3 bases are TGTGCCAGCAGCAGGGGGGCAGGGGATGGGACCCAGTACTTC.